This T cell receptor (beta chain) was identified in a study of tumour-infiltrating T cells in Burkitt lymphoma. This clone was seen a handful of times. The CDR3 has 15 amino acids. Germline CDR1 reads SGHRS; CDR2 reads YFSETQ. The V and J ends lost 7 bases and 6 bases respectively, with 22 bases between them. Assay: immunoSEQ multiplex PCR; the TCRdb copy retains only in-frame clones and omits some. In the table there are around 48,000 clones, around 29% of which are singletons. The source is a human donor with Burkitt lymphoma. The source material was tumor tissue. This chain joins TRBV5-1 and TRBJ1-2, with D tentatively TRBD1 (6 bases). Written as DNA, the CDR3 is TGCGCCAGCGCCCCATCCCGACAGGCTGGGGATGGCTACACCTTC. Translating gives CASAPSRQAGDGYTF.